This T cell receptor beta chain was recovered during a study of control samples from healthy donors and cancer patients. The trim removed 4 bases at V and 2 bases at J, leaving 7 bases unmatched. Per the germline V gene, CDR1 is SGHRS and CDR2 is YFSETQ. There are 15 residues in the CDR3. Profiled with immunoSEQ multiplex PCR; TCRdb holds only in-frame clones, not every one. The sample contains 98,000 or so clones, about 87% of which appear only once. The sequenced sample consisted of blood. V is TRBV5-1 and J is TRBJ2-7, with 9 bases that match TRBD2. The clonotype originates from a woman in her seventies in good health. DNA for the CDR3: TGCGCCAGCAGCCAACGACTAGCGGAGACCTACGAGCAGTACTTC. Protein sequence: CASSQRLAETYEQYF.